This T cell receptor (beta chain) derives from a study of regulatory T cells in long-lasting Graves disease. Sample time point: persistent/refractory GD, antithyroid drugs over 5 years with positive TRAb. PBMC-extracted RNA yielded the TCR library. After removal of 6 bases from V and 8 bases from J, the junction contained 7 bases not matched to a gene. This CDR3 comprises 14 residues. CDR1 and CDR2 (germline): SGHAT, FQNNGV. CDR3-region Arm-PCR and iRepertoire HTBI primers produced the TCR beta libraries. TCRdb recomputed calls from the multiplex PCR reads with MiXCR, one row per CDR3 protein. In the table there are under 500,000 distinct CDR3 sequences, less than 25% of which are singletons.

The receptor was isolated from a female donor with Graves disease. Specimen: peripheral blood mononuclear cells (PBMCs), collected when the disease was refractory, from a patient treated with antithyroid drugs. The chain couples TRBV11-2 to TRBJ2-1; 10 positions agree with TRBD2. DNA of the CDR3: TGTGCCAGCAGACTAGCGGGATTTATGGATGAGCAGTTCTTC. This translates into CASRLAGFMDEQFF.